The 4 T cell receptor beta chains presented below share a single source sample, sequenced in a study of shared clonotypes between healthy human individuals. Profiled with immunoSEQ multiplex PCR; TCRdb holds only in-frame clones, not every one. The sample shows roughly 590,000 clones, 95% to 96% of them seen only once. The naive CD8 population came from CD45RO-negative cells selected for CCR7, without terminally differentiated effector memory CD45RA+ cells. Sequenced sample: naive CD8+ T cells sorted from blood. These receptors all come from a woman aged 25 to 39 in good health.

The chain has TRBV7-6 and TRBJ2-3, with D uncertain. The germline V and J ends were trimmed by 3 bases and 4 bases, with 11 bases remaining between them. The germline CDR1 and CDR2 sequences are SGHVS and FNYEAQ. The CDR3 is made up of 14 amino acids. The CDR3 sequence: CASSLGLPADTQYF. CDR3 bases: TGTGCCAGCAGCTTGGGTTTACCGGCAGATACGCAGTATTTT.

Note on this clone: In the same sample, other DNA sequences code for this CDR3. The V and J genes are TRBV9 and TRBJ2-1; 8 bases map to TRBD2. The CDR3 runs to 14 residues. J gave up 2 bases and V 3 bases, and 1 base lay outside the gene matches. In germline, CDR1 is SGDLS, CDR2 YYNGEE. The CDR3 DNA reads TGTGCCAGCAGCGAGGGACTAGCCTACAATGAGCAGTTCTTC. Residues: CASSEGLAYNEQFF.

V and J are TRBV5-4 and TRBJ2-7; D is tentatively TRBD1 or TRBD2 (7 bases each). This CDR3 contains 14 residues. Germline CDR1 SGHNT, CDR2 YYREEE (reference sequence). Trimming removed 4 bases at V and 5 bases at J, with 16 bases between. The CDR3 sequence is CASSPSRGGHEQYF. CDR3 in DNA: TGTGCCAGCAGCCCCAGCAGGGGGGGCCACGAGCAGTACTTC.

This rearrangement joins TRBV19 to TRBJ1-5; 9 positions match TRBD1. Trimming removed 5 bases from V and 5 bases from J; junction bases left unmatched: 7. Germline loops: CDR1 LNHDA, CDR2 SQIVND (reference sequence). There are 15 residues in the CDR3. The CDR3 reads CASSRVTGGHQPQHF. The CDR3 coding sequence is TGTGCCAGTAGTCGGGTCACAGGGGGCCATCAGCCCCAGCATTTT.